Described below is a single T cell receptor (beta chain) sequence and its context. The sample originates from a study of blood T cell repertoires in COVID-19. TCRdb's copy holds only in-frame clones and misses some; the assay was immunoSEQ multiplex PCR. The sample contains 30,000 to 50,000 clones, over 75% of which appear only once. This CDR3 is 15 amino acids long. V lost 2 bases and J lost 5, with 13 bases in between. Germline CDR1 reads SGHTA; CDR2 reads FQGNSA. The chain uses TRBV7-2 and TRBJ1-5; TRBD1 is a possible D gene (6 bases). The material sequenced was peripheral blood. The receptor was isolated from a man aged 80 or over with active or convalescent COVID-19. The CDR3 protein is CASSLFSGADQPQHF. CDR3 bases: TGTGCCAGCAGCTTATTCTCAGGGGCCGATCAGCCCCAGCATTTT.